The subject of this entry is one T cell receptor beta chain. Antigen specificity is unknown. The data were taken from a study of blood T cells in healthy people across ages. General study results and limits: The CMV status of each donor remained undetermined, and this could have confounded shifts in expanded clonotypes. More naive CD4+ cells and higher diversity marked long-lived donors relative to aged donors.

Combining a sample-barcoded 5' primer with a J-beta primer mix, a second PCR ran for 7 to 11 cycles. All cDNA molecules were each tagged by a template-switch adaptor with 12 random nucleotides. No fewer than 3 million CDR3-containing paired-end reads came from each sample. TCRdb passed the 5' RACE reads through MiXCR, listing each CDR3 protein once. This repertoire shows 2 million or so distinct CDR3 sequences, 49% found once; its top ten account for roughly 2%. Germline V gives CDR1 MDHEN, CDR2 SYDVKM. This CDR3 has 13 residues. J gave up 6 bases and V 6 bases, and 7 bases lay outside the gene matches.

The chain recombines TRBV28 with TRBJ1-2, with 7 bases identical to TRBD1. The sample taken for sequencing was blood. The TCR originated in a woman between 40 and 50 years old in good health. CDR3 sequence reads: CASSTGAPNGYTF. The DNA of the CDR3 is TGTGCCAGCAGCACAGGGGCGCCTAATGGCTACACCTTC.